The 8 T cell receptor beta chains below come from one sample, sequenced in a study of metastatic and nonmetastatic thyroid tumors. Each patient came to thyroid surgery without any prior treatment (of any kind). TCRdb reassembled clones from the PCR reads with MiXCR. The table has tens of thousands of clones, approximately 44% seen once. What was sequenced was tumor tissue. These TCRs come from a male donor with papillary thyroid cancer or a benign thyroid nodule (not recorded which). Some clones in this sample may be carry-over from other donors' samples.

The chain employs TRBV12-3 or TRBV12-4 and TRBJ2-7; perhaps TRBD2 as D (6 bases). This CDR3 spans 13 amino acids. Trimming took off 6 bases at V and 3 bases at J, with 12 bases between the two ends. DNA for the CDR3: TGTGCCAGCAGCGGGGGTATCATCTACGAGCAGTACTTC. The encoded protein is CASSGGIIYEQYF.

This clone occurred a few times. The chain uses TRBV27 and TRBJ2-7; D gene unclear. CDR3 length: 14 residues. Trimming stripped 6 bases from V and 2 bases from J, with 14 bases between. Germline V lookup: CDR1 MNHEY, CDR2 SMNVEV (reference sequence). The CDR3 is CASRFSDRTYEQYF. The CDR3 bases are TGTGCCAGCAGGTTCTCGGACCGCACCTACGAGCAGTACTTC.

This clone was picked up a small number of times. The chain links TRBV20-1 to TRBJ1-5; D is unclear. Germline values: CDR1 DFQATT, CDR2 SNEGSKA (reference sequence). This CDR3 is built from 15 residues. V gave up 6 bases and J gave up 0 bases, with 15 bases separating them. The CDR3 nucleotides read TGCAGTGCCATCCAGGACCTCTATAGCAATCAGCCCCAGCATTTT. Its translation: CSAIQDLYSNQPQHF.

The rearrangement uses TRBV5-1 and TRBJ2-6; D is uncertain. V was trimmed by 1 base and J by 2 bases, leaving 10 bases between them. The CDR3 runs to 16 residues. Germline CDR1 SGHRS, CDR2 YFSETQ. The CDR3 nucleotides are TGCGCCAGCAGCTTGTTTTCGATGACTGGGGCCAACGTCCTGACTTTC. Its translation: CASSLFSMTGANVLTF.

V is TRBV19 and J is TRBJ1-1; D perhaps matches TRBD1 (5 bases). V was trimmed by 4 bases and J by 1 base, leaving 7 bases between them. The length of the CDR3 is 13 residues. CDR1 and CDR2 (germline): LNHDA, SQIVND (reference sequence). The CDR3 spells CASSRDWNTEAFF. The CDR3 coding sequence is TGTGCCAGTAGTAGGGACTGGAACACTGAAGCTTTCTTT.

This clone occurred a few times. The CDR3: CASSPFWGGVGTDTQYF. The CDR3 bases are TGTGCCAGCAGTCCCTTCTGGGGGGGTGTAGGCACAGATACGCAGTATTTT. The chain has TRBV27 and TRBJ2-3; 7 nucleotides align to TRBD2. Germline V gene lookup returns CDR1 MNHEY and CDR2 SMNVEV (reference sequence). The trim removed 5 bases at V and 1 base at J, leaving 12 bases unmatched. The CDR3 extends over 17 amino acids.

This clone was observed a few times. The V gene is TRBV7-9, the J gene TRBJ2-7; D is unresolved. The CDR3 is made up of 12 amino acids. Trimming removed 1 base at V and 0 bases at J, with 1 base between. From germline, CDR1 is SEHNR and CDR2 FQNEAQ (reference sequence). CDR3 loop: CASSLGSYEQYF. CDR3 DNA sequence: TGTGCCAGCAGCTTAGGCTCCTACGAGCAGTACTTC.

The rearrangement links TRBV2 to TRBJ2-1; 9 bases align to TRBD1. The V gene end was trimmed by 8 bases and the J gene end by 3 bases; junction bases not matched to a gene: 14. Germline V gene data show CDR1 as SNHLY and CDR2 as FYNNEI. CDR3 length equals 17 residues. The CDR3 is CASSFLGLDRGYNEQFF. In DNA form, the CDR3 reads TGTGCCAGCTCATTCCTGGGGCTGGACAGGGGCTACAATGAGCAGTTCTTC.